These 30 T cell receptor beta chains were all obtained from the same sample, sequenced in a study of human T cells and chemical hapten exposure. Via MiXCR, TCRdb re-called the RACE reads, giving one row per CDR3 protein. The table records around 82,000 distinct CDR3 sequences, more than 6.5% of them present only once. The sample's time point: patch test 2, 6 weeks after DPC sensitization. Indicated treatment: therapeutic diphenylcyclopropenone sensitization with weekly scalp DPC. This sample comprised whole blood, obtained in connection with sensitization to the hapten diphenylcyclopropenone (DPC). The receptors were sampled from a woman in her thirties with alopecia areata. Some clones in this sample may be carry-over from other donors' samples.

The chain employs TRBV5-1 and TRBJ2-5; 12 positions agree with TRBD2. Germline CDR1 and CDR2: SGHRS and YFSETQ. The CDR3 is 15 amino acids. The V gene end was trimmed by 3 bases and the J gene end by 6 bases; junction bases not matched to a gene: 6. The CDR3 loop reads CASSSGLAGRQTQYF. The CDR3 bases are TGCGCCAGCAGCTCTGGACTAGCGGGGAGGCAGACCCAGTACTTC.

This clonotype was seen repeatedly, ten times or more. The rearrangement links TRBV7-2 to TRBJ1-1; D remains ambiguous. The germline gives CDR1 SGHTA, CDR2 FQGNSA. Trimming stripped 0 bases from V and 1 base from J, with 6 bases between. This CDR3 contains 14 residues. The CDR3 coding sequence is TGTGCCAGCAGCTTAGCTAGCCGGAACACTGAAGCTTTCTTT. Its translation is CASSLASRNTEAFF.

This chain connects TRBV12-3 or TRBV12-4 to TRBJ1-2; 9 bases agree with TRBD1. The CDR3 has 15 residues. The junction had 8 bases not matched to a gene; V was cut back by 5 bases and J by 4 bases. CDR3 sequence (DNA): TGTGCCAGCAGTCCAACAGGGGGCGCGGGCTATGGCTACACCTTC. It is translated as CASSPTGGAGYGYTF.

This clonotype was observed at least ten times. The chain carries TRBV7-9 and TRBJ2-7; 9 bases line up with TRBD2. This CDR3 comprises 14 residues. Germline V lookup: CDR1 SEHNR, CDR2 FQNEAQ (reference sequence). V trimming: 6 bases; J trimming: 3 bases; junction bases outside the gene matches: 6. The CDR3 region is CASSGTSWDYEQYF. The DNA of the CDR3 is TGTGCCAGCAGTGGGACTAGCTGGGACTACGAGCAGTACTTC.

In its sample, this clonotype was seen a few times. Here the CDR3 reads CSARDLGRVGRTEAFF. The DNA for the CDR3 is TGCAGTGCTAGAGATCTCGGTCGGGTCGGTAGGACTGAAGCTTTCTTT. The rearrangement uses TRBV20-1 and TRBJ1-1, with D unclear. The germline V gene encodes CDR1 DFQATT and CDR2 SNEGSKA (reference sequence). V shed 0 bases and J shed 5 bases, with 19 bases lying between them. There are 16 residues in the CDR3.

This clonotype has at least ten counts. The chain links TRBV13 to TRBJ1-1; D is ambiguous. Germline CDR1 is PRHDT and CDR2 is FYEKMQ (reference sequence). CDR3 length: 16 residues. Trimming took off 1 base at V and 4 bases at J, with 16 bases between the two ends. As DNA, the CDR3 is TGTGCCAGCAGCTTAGTTGGGATAAAAGTGGGCACTGAAGCTTTCTTT. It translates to CASSLVGIKVGTEAFF.

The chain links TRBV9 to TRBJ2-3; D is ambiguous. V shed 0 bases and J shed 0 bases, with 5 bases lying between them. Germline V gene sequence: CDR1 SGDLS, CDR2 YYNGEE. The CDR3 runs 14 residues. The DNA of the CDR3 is TGTGCCAGCAGCGTAGTAGGGAGCACAGATACGCAGTATTTT. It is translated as CASSVVGSTDTQYF.

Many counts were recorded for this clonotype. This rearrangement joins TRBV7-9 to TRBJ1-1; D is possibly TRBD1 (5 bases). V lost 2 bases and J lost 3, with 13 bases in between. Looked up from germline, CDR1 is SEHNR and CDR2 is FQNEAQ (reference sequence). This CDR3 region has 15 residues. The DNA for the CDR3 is TGTGCCAGCAGCTTAAACTTGGGGCAGCACACTGAAGCTTTCTTT. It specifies CASSLNLGQHTEAFF.

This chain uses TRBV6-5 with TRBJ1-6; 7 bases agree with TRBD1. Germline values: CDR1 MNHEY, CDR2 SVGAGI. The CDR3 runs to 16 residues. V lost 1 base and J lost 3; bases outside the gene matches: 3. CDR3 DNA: TGTGCCAGCAGTTACTGGGCAGGGGGCTATAATTCACCCCTCCACTTT. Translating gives CASSYWAGGYNSPLHF.

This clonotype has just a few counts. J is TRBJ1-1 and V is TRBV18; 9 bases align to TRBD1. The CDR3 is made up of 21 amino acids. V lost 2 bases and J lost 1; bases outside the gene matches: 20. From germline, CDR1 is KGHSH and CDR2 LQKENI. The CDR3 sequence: CASSPFDWGRHTGGRNTEAFF. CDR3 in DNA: TGTGCCAGCTCACCATTTGATTGGGGTAGACATACAGGGGGCCGGAACACTGAAGCTTTCTTT.

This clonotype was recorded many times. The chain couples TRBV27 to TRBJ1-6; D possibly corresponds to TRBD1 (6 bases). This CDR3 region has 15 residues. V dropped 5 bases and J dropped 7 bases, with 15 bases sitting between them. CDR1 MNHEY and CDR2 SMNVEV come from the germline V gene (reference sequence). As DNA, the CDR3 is TGTGCCAGCAGTCTACAGACAGGCCCCAATTCACCCCTCCACTTT. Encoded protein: CASSLQTGPNSPLHF.

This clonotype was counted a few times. The CDR3 bases are TGCGCCAGCAGCTTGGATAAGCTTGGGCCTGAAGCTTTCTTT. It yields the protein CASSLDKLGPEAFF. The gene calls are TRBV5-1 and TRBJ1-1; D not certain. This CDR3 comprises 14 residues. V shed 0 bases and J shed 6 bases, with 12 bases lying between them. Germline values: CDR1 SGHRS, CDR2 YFSETQ.

CDR3 bases: TGCGCCAGCAGCAGTTCCAAAACCCAAGAGACCCAGTACTTC. Translated: CASSSSKTQETQYF. The J gene is TRBJ2-5, the V gene TRBV5-1; D ambiguous. V lost 4 bases to trimming and J lost 1 base, with 11 bases between them. Germline V gene lookup returns CDR1 SGHRS and CDR2 YFSETQ. There are 14 residues in the CDR3.

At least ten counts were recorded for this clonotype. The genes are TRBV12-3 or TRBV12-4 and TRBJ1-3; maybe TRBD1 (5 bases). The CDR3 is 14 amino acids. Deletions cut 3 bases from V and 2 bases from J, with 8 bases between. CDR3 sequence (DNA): TGTGCCAGCAGTTTCCAGGGAACTGGAAACACCATATATTTT. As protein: CASSFQGTGNTIYF.

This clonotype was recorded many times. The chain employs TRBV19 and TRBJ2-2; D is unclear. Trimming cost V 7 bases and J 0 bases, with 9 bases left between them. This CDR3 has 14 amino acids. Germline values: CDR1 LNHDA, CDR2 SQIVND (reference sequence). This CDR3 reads CASNLAPNTGELFF. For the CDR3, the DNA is TGTGCCAGTAACCTCGCACCGAACACCGGGGAGCTGTTTTTT.

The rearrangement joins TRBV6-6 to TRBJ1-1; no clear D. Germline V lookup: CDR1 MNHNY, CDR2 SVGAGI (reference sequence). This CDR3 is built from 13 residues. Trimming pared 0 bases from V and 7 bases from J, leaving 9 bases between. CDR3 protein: CASSYSGYIEAFF. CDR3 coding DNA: TGTGCCAGCAGTTACTCAGGATACATTGAAGCTTTCTTT.

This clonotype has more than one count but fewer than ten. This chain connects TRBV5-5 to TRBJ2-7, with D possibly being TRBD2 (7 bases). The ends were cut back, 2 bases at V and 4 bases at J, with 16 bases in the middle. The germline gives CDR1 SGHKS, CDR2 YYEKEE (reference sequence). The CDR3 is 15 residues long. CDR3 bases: TGTGCCAGCAGCTTATCCGGCAGGGGAGGGTACGAGCAGTACTTC. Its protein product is CASSLSGRGGYEQYF. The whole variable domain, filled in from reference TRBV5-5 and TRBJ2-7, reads DAGVTQSPTHLIKTRGQQVTLRCSPISGHKSVSWYQQVLGQGPQFIFQYYEKEERGRGNFPDRFSARQFPNYSSELNVNALLLGDSALYLCASSLSGRGGYEQYFGPGTRLTVT.

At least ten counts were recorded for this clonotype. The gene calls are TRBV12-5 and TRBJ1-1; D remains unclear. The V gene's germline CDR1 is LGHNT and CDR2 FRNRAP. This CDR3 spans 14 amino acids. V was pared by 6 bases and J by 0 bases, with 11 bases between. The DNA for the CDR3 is TGTGCTAGTGGGTACCAGGTCCTGAACACTGAAGCTTTCTTT. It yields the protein CASGYQVLNTEAFF.

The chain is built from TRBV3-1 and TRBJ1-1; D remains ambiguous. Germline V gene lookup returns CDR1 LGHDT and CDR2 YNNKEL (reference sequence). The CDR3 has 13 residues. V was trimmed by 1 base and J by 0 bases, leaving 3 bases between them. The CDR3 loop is CASSQALNTEAFF. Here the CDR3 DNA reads TGTGCCAGCAGCCAAGCTTTGAACACTGAAGCTTTCTTT.

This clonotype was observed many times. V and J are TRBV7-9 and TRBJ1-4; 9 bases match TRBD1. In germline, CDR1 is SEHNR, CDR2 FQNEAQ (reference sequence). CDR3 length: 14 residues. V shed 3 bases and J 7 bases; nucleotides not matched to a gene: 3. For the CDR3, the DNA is TGTGCCAGCAGCTTGGGGACAGGGCGTGAAAAACTGTTTTTT. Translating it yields CASSLGTGREKLFF.

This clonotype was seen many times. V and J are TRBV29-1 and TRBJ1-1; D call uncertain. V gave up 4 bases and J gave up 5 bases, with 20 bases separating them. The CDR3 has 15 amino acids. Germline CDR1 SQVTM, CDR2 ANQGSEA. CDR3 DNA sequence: TGCAGCGTTGGGTCTCCCCGAACCCACTTTACTGAAGCTTTCTTT. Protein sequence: CSVGSPRTHFTEAFF.

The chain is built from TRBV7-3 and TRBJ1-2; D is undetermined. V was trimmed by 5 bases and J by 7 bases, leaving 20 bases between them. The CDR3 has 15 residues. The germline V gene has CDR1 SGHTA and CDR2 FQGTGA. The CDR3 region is CASSPGSFREGGYTF. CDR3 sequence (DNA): TGTGCCAGCAGCCCCGGGTCCTTCCGGGAGGGTGGCTACACCTTC.

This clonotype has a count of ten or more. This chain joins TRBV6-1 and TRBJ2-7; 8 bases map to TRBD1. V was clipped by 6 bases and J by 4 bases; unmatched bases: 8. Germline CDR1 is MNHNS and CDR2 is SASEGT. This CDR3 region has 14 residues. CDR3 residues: CASRAGQGGYEQYF. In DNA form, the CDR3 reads TGTGCCAGCAGAGCCGGACAGGGCGGTTACGAGCAGTACTTC.

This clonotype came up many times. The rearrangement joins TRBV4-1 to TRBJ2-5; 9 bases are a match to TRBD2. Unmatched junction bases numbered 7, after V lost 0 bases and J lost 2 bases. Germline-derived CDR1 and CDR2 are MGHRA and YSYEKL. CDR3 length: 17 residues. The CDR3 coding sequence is TGCGCCAGCAGCCAAGACAGAAGAGGACTAGCGCAAGAGACCCAGTACTTC. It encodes CASSQDRRGLAQETQYF.

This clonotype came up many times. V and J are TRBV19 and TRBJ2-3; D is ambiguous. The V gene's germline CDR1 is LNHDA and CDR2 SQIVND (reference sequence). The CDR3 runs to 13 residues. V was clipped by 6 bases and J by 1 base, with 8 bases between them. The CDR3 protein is CASRGRGTDTQYF. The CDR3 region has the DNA TGTGCCAGTAGGGGTCGGGGCACAGATACGCAGTATTTT. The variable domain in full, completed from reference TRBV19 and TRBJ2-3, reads DGGITQSPKYLFRKEGQNVTLSCEQNLNHDAMYWYRQDPGQGLRLIYYSQIVNDFQKGDIAEGYSVSREKKESFPLTVTSAQKNPTAFYLCASRGRGTDTQYFGPGTRLTVL.

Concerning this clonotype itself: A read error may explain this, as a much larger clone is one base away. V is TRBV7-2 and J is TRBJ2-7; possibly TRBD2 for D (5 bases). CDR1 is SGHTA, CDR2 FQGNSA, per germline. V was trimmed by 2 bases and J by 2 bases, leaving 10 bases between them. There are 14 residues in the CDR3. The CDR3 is CASSLRGGPYEQYF. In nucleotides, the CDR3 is TGTGCCAGCAGCTTACGGGGTGGGCCCTACGAGCAGTACTTC.

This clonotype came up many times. CDR3 coding DNA: TGCAGCGTTGACAGCGACACAGATACGCAGTATTTT. As protein: CSVDSDTDTQYF. The rearrangement joins TRBV29-1 to TRBJ2-3; no definite D call. This CDR3 is 12 amino acids long. V was pared by 3 bases and J by 2 bases, with 6 bases between. Germline CDR1 is SQVTM and CDR2 is ANQGSEA.

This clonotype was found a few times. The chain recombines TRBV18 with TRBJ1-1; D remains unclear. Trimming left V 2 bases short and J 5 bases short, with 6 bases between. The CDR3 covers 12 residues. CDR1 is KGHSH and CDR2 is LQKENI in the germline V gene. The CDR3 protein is CASSPTRTEAFF. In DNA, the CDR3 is TGTGCCAGCTCACCAACCAGAACTGAAGCTTTCTTT.

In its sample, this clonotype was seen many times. The CDR3 DNA follows: TGTGCCTGGAGCGACTGGGGAGAGACCCAGTACTTC. It specifies CAWSDWGETQYF. J is TRBJ2-5 and V is TRBV30; D is unresolved. V lost 3 bases and J lost 4, with 9 bases in between. Germline loops: CDR1 GTSNPN, CDR2 SVGIG (reference sequence). CDR3 length: 12 residues.

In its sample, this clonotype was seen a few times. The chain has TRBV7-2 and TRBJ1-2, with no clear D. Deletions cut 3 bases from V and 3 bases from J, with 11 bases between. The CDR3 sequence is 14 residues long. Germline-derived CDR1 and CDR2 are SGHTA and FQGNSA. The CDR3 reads CASSLLDGYYGYTF. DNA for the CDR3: TGTGCCAGCAGCTTGTTAGACGGATACTATGGCTACACCTTC.